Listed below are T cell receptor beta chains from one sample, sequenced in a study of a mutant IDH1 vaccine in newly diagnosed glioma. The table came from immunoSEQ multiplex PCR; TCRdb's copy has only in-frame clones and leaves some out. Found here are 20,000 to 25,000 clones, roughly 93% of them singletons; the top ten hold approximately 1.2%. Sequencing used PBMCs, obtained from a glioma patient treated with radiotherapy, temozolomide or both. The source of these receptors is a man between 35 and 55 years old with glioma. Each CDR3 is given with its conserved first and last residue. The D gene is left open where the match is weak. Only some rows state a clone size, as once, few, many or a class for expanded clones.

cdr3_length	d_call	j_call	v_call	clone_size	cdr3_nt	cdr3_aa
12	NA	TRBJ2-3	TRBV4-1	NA	TGCGCCAGCAGCTGGAGCACAGATACGCAGTATTTT	CASSWSTDTQYF
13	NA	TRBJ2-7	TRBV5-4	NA	TGTGCCAGCAACCCCTCGGACCGGCTCGAGCAGTACTTC	CASNPSDRLEQYF
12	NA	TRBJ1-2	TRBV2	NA	TGTGCCAGCAGTTACTCAGACTACGGCTACACCTTC	CASSYSDYGYTF
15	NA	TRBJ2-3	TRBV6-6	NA	TGTGCCAGCAACCTAGGGTCTGGAGGCACAGATACGCAGTATTTT	CASNLGSGGTDTQYF
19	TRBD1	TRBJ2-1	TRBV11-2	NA	TGTGCCAGCAGCTTAGCGAGATCAATCCGGGACAGTGATTACAATGAGCAGTTCTTC	CASSLARSIRDSDYNEQFF
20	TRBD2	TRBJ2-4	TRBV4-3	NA	TGCGCCAGCAGCCAAGGCCCATCGACTAGCTACAATGGAGCCAAAAACATTCAGTACTTC	CASSQGPSTSYNGAKNIQYF
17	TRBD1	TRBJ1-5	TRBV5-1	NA	TGCGCCAGCAGCCCCGACCCCGGACAGGGCGGCAATCAGCCCCAGCATTTT	CASSPDPGQGGNQPQHF
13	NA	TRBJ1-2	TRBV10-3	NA	TGTGCCATCAGTCGGTCCGGGGCAGAGGGCTACACCTTC	CAISRSGAEGYTF
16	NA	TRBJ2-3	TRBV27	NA	TGTGCCAGCAGTTTAGGAGGGCGGATTAACCCAGATACGCAGTATTTT	CASSLGGRINPDTQYF
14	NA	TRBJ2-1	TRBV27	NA	TGTGCCAGCAGTTTAAAGGCAGTAAGCAATGAGCAGTTCTTC	CASSLKAVSNEQFF
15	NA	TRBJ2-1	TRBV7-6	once	TGTGCCAGCAGCCTCGAGACGGGCACCTACAATGAGCAGTTCTTC	CASSLETGTYNEQFF
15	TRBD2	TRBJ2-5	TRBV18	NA	TGTGCCAGCTCCGAGCGCGGGGGGGCCTCCGAGACCCAGTACTTC	CASSERGGASETQYF
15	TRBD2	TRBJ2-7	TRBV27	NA	TGTGCCAGCAGCCCTGAGCGGGGGGGCCTCTACGAGCAGTACTTC	CASSPERGGLYEQYF
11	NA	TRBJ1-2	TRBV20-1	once	TGCAGTGCAAACAGGGTAGGCGGCTACACCTTC	CSANRVGGYTF
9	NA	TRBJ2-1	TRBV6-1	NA	TGTGCCAGCAGCGCCCCACCGTTCTTC	CASSAPPFF
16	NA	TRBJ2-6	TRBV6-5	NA	TGTGCCAGCAGTTACCGCCGACCGGCCGGGGCCAACGTCCTGACTTTC	CASSYRRPAGANVLTF
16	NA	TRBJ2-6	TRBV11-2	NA	TGTGCCAGCAGCCCCCAGCGGGCCTCTGGGGCCAACGTCCTGACTTTC	CASSPQRASGANVLTF
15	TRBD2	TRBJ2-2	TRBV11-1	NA	TGTGCCAGCAGCTTAAAGCGGGAGGGGACCGGGGAGCTGTTTTTT	CASSLKREGTGELFF
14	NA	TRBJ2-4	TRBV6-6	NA	TGTGCCAGCAGCGCCCAGGGGGGTGGAAACATTCAGTACTTC	CASSAQGGGNIQYF
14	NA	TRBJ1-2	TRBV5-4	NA	TGTGCCAGCAGCCTATTCCAGGGGTTGAGTGGCTACACCTTC	CASSLFQGLSGYTF
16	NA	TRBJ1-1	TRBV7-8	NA	TGTGCCAGCAGCTTAAATTCCTGGCAGGCGAACACTGAAGCTTTCTTT	CASSLNSWQANTEAFF
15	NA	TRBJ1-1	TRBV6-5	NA	TGTGCCAGCAGTTACTCGGACACGACACCCACTGAAGCTTTCTTT	CASSYSDTTPTEAFF
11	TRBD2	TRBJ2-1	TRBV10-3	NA	TGTGCCATCGGCGGGGGTAATGAGCAGTTCTTC	CAIGGGNEQFF
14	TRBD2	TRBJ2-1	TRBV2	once	TGTGCCAGCGATAGACTAGCGGGGGAGAATGAGCAGTTCTTC	CASDRLAGENEQFF
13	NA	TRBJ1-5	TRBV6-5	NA	TGTGCCAGCAGTTACTCAAGCGATCAGCCCCAGCATTTT	CASSYSSDQPQHF
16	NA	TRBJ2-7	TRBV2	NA	TGTGCCAGCAGGACAGGAATCTCCCCCCGAATCTACGAGCAGTACTTC	CASRTGISPRIYEQYF
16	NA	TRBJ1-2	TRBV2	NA	TGTGCCAGCAGTCCTCGGGGGGGGTTGATTCTCTATGGCTACACCTTC	CASSPRGGLILYGYTF
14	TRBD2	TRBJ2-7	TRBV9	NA	TGTGCCAGCAGCCCCGGGGGGGGGCTCGCCGAGCAGTACTTC	CASSPGGGLAEQYF
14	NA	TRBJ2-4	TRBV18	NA	TGTGCCAGCTCACCGTGGGACAACGATAACATTCAGTACTTC	CASSPWDNDNIQYF
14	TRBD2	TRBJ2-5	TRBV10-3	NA	TGTGCCATCAGGAGCGGGACCGACCAAGAGACCCAGTACTTC	CAIRSGTDQETQYF
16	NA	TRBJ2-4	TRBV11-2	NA	TGTGCCAGCAGCACTCTGCTAGGGGTAGCCAAAAACATTCAGTACTTC	CASSTLLGVAKNIQYF
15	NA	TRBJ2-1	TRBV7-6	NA	TGTGCCAGCAGCTTTACGTTGGGGGAGTACAATGAGCAGTTCTTC	CASSFTLGEYNEQFF
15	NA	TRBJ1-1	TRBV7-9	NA	TGTGCCAGCAGCCCCCTTGGACAGTTGAACACTGAAGCTTTCTTT	CASSPLGQLNTEAFF
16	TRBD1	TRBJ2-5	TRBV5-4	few	TGTGCCAGCAGCGCGACAGGGGGCAGTGGGCGGGAGACCCAGTACTTC	CASSATGGSGRETQYF
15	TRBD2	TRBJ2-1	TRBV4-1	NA	TGCGCCAGCAGCCCCACTAGCGGGGGGGCGGGTGAGCAGTTCTTC	CASSPTSGGAGEQFF
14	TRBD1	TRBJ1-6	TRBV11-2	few	TGTGCCAGCAGCTTCAGGGGGCTAGGTTCACCCCTCCACTTT	CASSFRGLGSPLHF
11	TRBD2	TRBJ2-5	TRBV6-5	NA	TGTGCCAGCAGTTCCGGACTAGCGGTGTACTTC	CASSSGLAVYF
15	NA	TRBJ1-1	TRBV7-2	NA	TGTGCCAGCAGTTCCGATCCGTTCGGGGCCACTGAAGCTTTCTTT	CASSSDPFGATEAFF
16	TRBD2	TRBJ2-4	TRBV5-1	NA	TGCGCCAGCAGCCCCCATTTGGCGGGAGTCGTAAACATTCAGTACTTC	CASSPHLAGVVNIQYF
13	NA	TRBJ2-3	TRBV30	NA	TGTGCCTGGAGTGGAGTCGCGAGGGATACGCAGTATTTT	CAWSGVARDTQYF
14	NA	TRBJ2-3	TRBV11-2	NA	TGTGCCAGCAGCTTAGATAGGGTCCCAGATACGCAGTATTTT	CASSLDRVPDTQYF
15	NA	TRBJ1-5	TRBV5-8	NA	TGTGCCAGCAGTTTGGTTGGAGTCAGCAATCAGCCCCAGCATTTT	CASSLVGVSNQPQHF
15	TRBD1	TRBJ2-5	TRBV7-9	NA	TGTGCCAGCAGCCCCTACAGGGGGAGCGGAGAGACCCAGTACTTC	CASSPYRGSGETQYF
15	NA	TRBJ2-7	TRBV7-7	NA	TGTGCCAGCAGCTTGGCGGACGGAGACTCCTACGAGCAGTACTTC	CASSLADGDSYEQYF
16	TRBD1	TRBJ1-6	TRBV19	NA	TGTGCCAGTAGCACGAACCCGGGACAGGGAAATTCACCCCTCCACTTT	CASSTNPGQGNSPLHF
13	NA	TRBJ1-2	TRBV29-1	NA	TGCAGCGTTCAGGGGCGAGGTAACTATGGCTACACCTTC	CSVQGRGNYGYTF